The 21 T cell receptor beta chains below were found in one sample sequenced in a study of T-cell memory formation after mild COVID-19 (dated by TCRdb to the early 2020s). The library came from 5' RACE. The sequencer was an Illumina NovaSeq 6000. The raw public data were reprocessed by TCRdb itself: fastp quality trimming at Q25, MiXCR clonotype calling, in-frame beta chains only. Each CDR3 protein appears once, grouped with its most common genes and DNA. The sample table contains 350,000 to 450,000 distinct CDR3 sequences; only one count was recorded for 13% to 15% of them. Around 21% of the sample goes to the ten largest clones. Sequencing was performed on PBMCs or a T cell subset sorted from them (not recorded which). These receptors were obtained from a man aged 18-30 years who had mild COVID-19 (a few samples of this study predate the infection). The sample titles of this study are shuffled in the database, so cell type and time point are left out; the donor was told from shared clones.

This sequence joins TRBV4-1 and TRBJ1-2, with TRBD1 matching over 9 bases. The CDR3 consists of 19 residues. From germline, CDR1 is MGHRA and CDR2 YSYEKL. V shed 6 bases, J shed 0 bases, and the junction held 17 bases outside the gene matches. DNA for the CDR3: TGCGCCAGCAGTCCCCTACAGGGGACAGGGTTTCAACCTAACTATGGCTACACCTTC. This encodes CASSPLQGTGFQPNYGYTF.

Only a few counts were recorded for this clonotype. The chain links TRBV7-3 to TRBJ2-1; D may be TRBD1 (6 bases). CDR1 SGHTA and CDR2 FQGTGA come from the germline V gene. V dropped 6 bases and J dropped 6 bases, with 12 bases sitting between them. The CDR3 extends over 13 amino acids. The CDR3 region is CASSPDSFNEQFF. The CDR3 DNA follows: TGTGCCAGCAGTCCGGACAGTTTCAATGAGCAGTTCTTC.

Only a few counts were recorded for this clonotype. This chain links TRBV4-3 with TRBJ1-1, with no clear D. CDR1 and CDR2 from the germline V gene are LGHNA and YSLEER. CDR3 length: 16 residues. V was cut by 0 bases and J by 1 base, with 12 bases left in between. The DNA for the CDR3 is TGCGCCAGCAGCCAAGATTTCGGGCGAGAGAACACTGAAGCTTTCTTT. This translates into CASSQDFGRENTEAFF.

This clonotype was counted ten times or more. The CDR3 reads CASSDYPAGEAFF. Written as DNA, the CDR3 is TGTGCCAGCAGTGATTATCCCGCAGGTGAAGCTTTCTTT. V gene TRBV25-1 combines with J gene TRBJ1-1; no reliable D call. Trimming left V 3 bases short and J 7 bases short, with 12 bases between. The CDR3 loop spans 13 amino acids. The germline CDR1 and CDR2 sequences are MGHDK and SYGVNS. Supplemented by reference TRBV25-1 and TRBJ1-1, the full variable domain reads EADIYQTPRYLVIGTGKKITLECSQTMGHDKMYWYQQDPGMELHLIHYSYGVNSTEKGDLSSESTVSRIRTEHFPLTLESARPSHTSQYLCASSDYPAGEAFFGQGTRLTVV.

The chain uses TRBV7-2 and TRBJ1-5; TRBD1 might be the D (5 bases). CDR3 length equals 13 residues. The germline gives CDR1 SGHTA, CDR2 FQGNSA. Trimming shortened V by 7 bases and J by 4 bases, and 11 bases separated the two germline ends. For the CDR3, the DNA is TGTGCCAGCACCCCGGGGGAGAATCAGCCCCAGCATTTT. It codes for CASTPGENQPQHF.

The J gene is TRBJ2-3, the V gene TRBV10-3, with D perhaps matching TRBD1 (5 bases). The ends were cut back, 10 bases at V and 1 base at J, with 9 bases in the middle. The CDR3 runs 12 residues. CDR1 ENHRY and CDR2 SYGVKD come from the germline V gene. CDR3: CASLGGTDTQYF. CDR3 coding DNA: TGTGCCAGCCTAGGGGGCACAGATACGCAGTATTTT.

This chain connects TRBV6-5 to TRBJ2-7; D not certain. Germline lookup yields CDR1 MNHEY and CDR2 SVGAGI. The CDR3 consists of 15 residues. V lost 5 bases and J lost 3, with 17 bases in between. In DNA, the CDR3 is TGTGCCAGCAGTAAGGGTTCCTCTATGGTCTACGAGCAGTACTTC. Translating gives CASSKGSSMVYEQYF.

This chain links TRBV7-2 with TRBJ2-3; 10 nucleotides match TRBD2. Germline-derived CDR1 and CDR2 are SGHTA and FQGNSA. V was clipped by 5 bases and J by 1 base; unmatched bases: 6. CDR3 length equals 16 residues. CDR3: CASSIGSGGGTDTQYF. The CDR3 DNA reads TGTGCCAGCAGCATCGGGAGCGGGGGGGGCACAGATACGCAGTATTTT.

This clonotype was detected a few times. This chain's CDR3 is CASSSHLGWEDQPQHF. DNA of the CDR3: TGTGCCAGCAGCTCACACCTCGGGTGGGAAGATCAGCCCCAGCATTTT. The chain combines TRBV7-6 with TRBJ1-5; D ambiguous. CDR1 is SGHVS and CDR2 is FNYEAQ in the germline V gene. Trimming cost V 4 bases and J 5 bases, with 18 bases left between them. This CDR3 region has 16 residues.

The chain carries TRBV11-3 and TRBJ2-2; 7 bases are a match to TRBD2. The CDR3 runs 15 residues. V lost 5 bases to trimming and J lost 7 bases; unmatched junction nucleotides: 10. The germline CDR1 and CDR2 sequences are SGHNT and YENEEA. CDR3 sequence: CASSAGVQGVGELFF. CDR3 DNA sequence: TGTGCCAGCAGCGCGGGGGTCCAGGGAGTCGGGGAGCTGTTTTTT.

V usage is TRBV18 and J usage is TRBJ1-2, with no clear D. Germline CDR1 reads KGHSH; CDR2 reads LQKENI. CDR3 length equals 17 residues. The ends were cut back, 0 bases at V and 4 bases at J, with 18 bases in the middle. The CDR3 DNA reads as TGTGCCAGCTCACCACCGACGTTTAGGGCAGAAATCTATGGCTACACCTTC. Protein: CASSPPTFRAEIYGYTF.

This clonotype occurred a few times. CDR3 sequence reads: CASSPMSGQPNSPLHF. CDR3 sequence (DNA): TGTGCCAGCAGCCCCATGTCGGGACAGCCGAATTCACCCCTCCACTTT. The chain joins TRBV12-3 or TRBV12-4 to TRBJ1-6, with TRBD1 matching over 7 bases. CDR3 length: 16 amino acids. Losses at the gene ends were 6 bases for V and 7 bases for J; bases not matched to a gene: 12.

This clonotype was recorded many times. The rearrangement joins TRBV7-2 to TRBJ2-5; 13 positions match TRBD2. Germline CDR1 is SGHTA and CDR2 is FQGNSA. V lost 5 bases to trimming and J lost 5 bases; unmatched junction nucleotides: 8. The CDR3 extends over 16 amino acids. The CDR3 DNA reads TGTGCCAGCAGCCGAAGTGAGGGACTAGCGGGGGAGACCCAGTACTTC. Residues: CASSRSEGLAGETQYF.

In this sample, this clonotype turned up many times. The chain carries TRBV7-6 and TRBJ2-5; D is unresolved. Germline assignment: CDR1 SGHVS and CDR2 FNYEAQ. Trimming took off 3 bases at V and 3 bases at J, with 2 bases between the two ends. CDR3 length: 11 residues. CDR3 loop: CASSFKETQYF. The CDR3 coding sequence is TGTGCCAGCAGCTTTAAAGAGACCCAGTACTTC.

This chain links TRBV29-1 with TRBJ2-3; D uncertain. This CDR3 is 14 amino acids long. Germline V gene lookup returns CDR1 SQVTM and CDR2 ANQGSEA. The V and J ends lost 6 bases and 5 bases respectively, with 18 bases between them. The DNA of the CDR3 is TGCAGCGTCTACTTTATCCGGGTGAGAGATACGCAGTATTTT. Translation gives CSVYFIRVRDTQYF.

This clonotype showed up many times. The V call is TRBV15, the J call TRBJ2-1; 9 nucleotides agree with TRBD2. The V segment lost 0 bases and the J segment 5 bases; nucleotides outside the gene matches: 2. Germline CDR1 reads LNHNV; CDR2 reads YYDKDF (reference sequence). The CDR3 runs to 15 residues. The CDR3 reads CATSRDVAGDNEQFF. In nucleotides, the CDR3 is TGTGCCACCAGCAGAGATGTAGCGGGGGACAATGAGCAGTTCTTC.

V usage is TRBV9 and J usage is TRBJ1-1; no definite D call. The CDR3 is 15 residues long. Germline V gene lookup returns CDR1 SGDLS and CDR2 YYNGEE. V lost 4 bases to trimming and J lost 4 bases, with 17 bases between them. The CDR3 protein is CASSTSPGGSTEAFF. The CDR3 bases are TGTGCCAGCAGCACCAGCCCGGGTGGTAGCACTGAAGCTTTCTTT.

This clonotype came up a few times. The chain combines TRBV5-1 with TRBJ1-1, with D possibly matching TRBD1 (6 bases). The CDR3 has 15 amino acids. Germline V gene sequence: CDR1 SGHRS, CDR2 YFSETQ. The V gene lost 0 bases and the J gene lost 3 bases, with 12 bases spanning the gap. The chain's CDR3 is CASSLGERGHTEAFF. CDR3 nucleotide sequence: TGCGCCAGCAGCTTGGGGGAACGGGGGCACACTGAAGCTTTCTTT.

This clonotype was seen a few times. The chain joins TRBV18 to TRBJ2-7; TRBD1 matches 7 bases. V lost 5 bases and J lost 3; bases outside the gene matches: 4. CDR1 is KGHSH, CDR2 LQKENI, per germline. This CDR3 spans 13 amino acids. The CDR3, as DNA: TGTGCCAGCTCAGAGGGGGCCTACTACGAGCAGTACTTC. Translation: CASSEGAYYEQYF.

The chain carries TRBV7-9 and TRBJ2-5, with 10 bases lining up with TRBD2. Germline loops: CDR1 SEHNR, CDR2 FQNEAQ (reference sequence). With 4 bases clipped from V and 5 bases from J, the junction kept 13 bases outside the gene matches. The CDR3 covers 17 residues. CDR3 sequence: CASSSSASGGLRETQYF. CDR3 in DNA: TGTGCCAGCAGCTCGTCGGCTAGCGGGGGACTAAGGGAGACCCAGTACTTC.

The chain uses TRBV6-1 and TRBJ1-5; D is undetermined. This CDR3 is 15 amino acids long. The germline V gene encodes CDR1 MNHNS and CDR2 SASEGT. V lost 1 base and J 2 bases, leaving 9 bases between the germline ends. The CDR3 protein is CASSEGQPGNQPQHF. For the CDR3, the DNA is TGTGCCAGCAGTGAAGGGCAACCGGGCAATCAGCCCCAGCATTTT.